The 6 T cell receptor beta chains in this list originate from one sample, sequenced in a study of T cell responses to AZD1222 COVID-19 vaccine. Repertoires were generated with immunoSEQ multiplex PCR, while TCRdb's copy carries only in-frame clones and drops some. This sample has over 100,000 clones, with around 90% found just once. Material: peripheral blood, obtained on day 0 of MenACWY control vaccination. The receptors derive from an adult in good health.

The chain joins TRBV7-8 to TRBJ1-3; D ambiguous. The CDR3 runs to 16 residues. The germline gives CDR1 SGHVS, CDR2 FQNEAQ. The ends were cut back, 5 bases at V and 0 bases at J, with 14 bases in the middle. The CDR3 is CASSARQSLSGNTIYF. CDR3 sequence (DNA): TGTGCCAGCAGCGCGCGCCAGTCGCTCTCTGGAAACACCATATATTTT.

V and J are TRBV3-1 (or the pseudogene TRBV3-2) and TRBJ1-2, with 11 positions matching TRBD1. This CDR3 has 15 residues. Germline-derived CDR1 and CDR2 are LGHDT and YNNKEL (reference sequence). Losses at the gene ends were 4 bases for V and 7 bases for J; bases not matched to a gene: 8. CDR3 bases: TGTGCCAGCAGCCCTATGGACAGGGGGCTCTCTGGCTACACCTTC. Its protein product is CASSPMDRGLSGYTF.

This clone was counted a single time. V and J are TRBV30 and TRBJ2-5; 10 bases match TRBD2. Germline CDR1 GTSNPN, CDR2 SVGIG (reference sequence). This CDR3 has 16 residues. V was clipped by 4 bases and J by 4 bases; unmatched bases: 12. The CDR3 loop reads CAWTLGAGGPPETQYF. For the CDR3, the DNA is TGTGCCTGGACTCTAGGAGCGGGGGGGCCGCCAGAGACCCAGTACTTC. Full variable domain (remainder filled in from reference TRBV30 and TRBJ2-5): SQTIHQWPATLVQPVGSPLSLECTVEGTSNPNLYWYRQAAGRGLQLLFYSVGIGQISSEVPQNLSASRPQDRQFILSSKKLLLSDSGFYLCAWTLGAGGPPETQYFGPGTRLLVL.

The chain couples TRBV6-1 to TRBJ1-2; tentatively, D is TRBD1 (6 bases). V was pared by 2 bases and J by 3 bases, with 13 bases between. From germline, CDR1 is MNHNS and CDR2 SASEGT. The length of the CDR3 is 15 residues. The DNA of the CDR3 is TGTGCCAGCAGTGAATCCCGGGGGCAGTACTATGGCTACACCTTC. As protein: CASSESRGQYYGYTF.

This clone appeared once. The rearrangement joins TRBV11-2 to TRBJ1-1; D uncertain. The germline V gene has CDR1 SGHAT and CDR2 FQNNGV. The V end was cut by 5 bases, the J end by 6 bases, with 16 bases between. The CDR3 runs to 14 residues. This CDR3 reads CASSPRVVSAEAFF. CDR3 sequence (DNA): TGTGCCAGCAGCCCACGGGTCGTATCGGCTGAAGCTTTCTTT.

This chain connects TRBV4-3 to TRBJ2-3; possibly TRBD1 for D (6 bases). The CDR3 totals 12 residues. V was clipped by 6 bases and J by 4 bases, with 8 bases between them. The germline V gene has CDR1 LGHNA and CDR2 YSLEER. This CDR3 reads CASSRTADTQYF. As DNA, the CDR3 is TGCGCCAGCAGTCGGACAGCAGATACGCAGTATTTT.